These 23 T cell receptor beta chains were all obtained from the same sample, sequenced in a study of CD8+CD57+ T cells in acquired aplastic anemia. Profiles of TCR beta VDJ and CDR3 were generated from a genomic DNA template. One entry per CDR3 protein results from TCRdb running MiXCR on the reads. The table lists 86,000 or so distinct CDR3 sequences, approximately 46% of them singletons, with approximately 60% in the top ten. Material for sequencing was sorted CD4+, CD8+, or CD8+CD57+ T cells (not recorded which) from PBMCs. The receptors derive from a human donor in good health, serving as a control.

This clonotype was detected ten times or more. Here the CDR3 DNA reads TGTGCCAGCAGCGTAGGTGACTACTCCTACGAGCAGTACTTC. It translates to CASSVGDYSYEQYF. The V call is TRBV9, the J call TRBJ2-7, with D possibly being TRBD2 (5 bases). V lost 0 bases, J lost 0 bases, and 7 bases lay in between. Germline values: CDR1 SGDLS, CDR2 YYNGEE. CDR3 size: 14 residues. Together with reference TRBV9 and TRBJ2-7, the CDR3 gives the full variable domain: DSGVTQTPKHLITATGQRVTLRCSPRSGDLSVYWYQQSLDQGLQFLIQYYNGEERAKGNILERFSAQQFPDLHSELNLSSLELGDSALYFCASSVGDYSYEQYFGPGTRLTVT.

The V gene is TRBV20-1, the J gene TRBJ1-1; D is uncertain. V gave up 3 bases and J gave up 1 base, with 6 bases separating them. This CDR3 region has 12 residues. In germline, CDR1 is DFQATT, CDR2 SNEGSKA (reference sequence). CDR3 in amino acids: CSARKRNTEAFF. In DNA, the CDR3 is TGCAGTGCTAGGAAGCGGAACACTGAAGCTTTCTTT.

On this clonotype: The junction and the germline gene differ at one end; a read error may be behind it. V gene TRBV25-1 combines with J gene TRBJ2-3; 10 bases are a match to TRBD1. CDR1 and CDR2 from the germline V gene are MGHDK and SYGVNS. The CDR3 is 16 residues long. CDR3 amino acids: CATSDWRQGAGDTQYF. CDR3 DNA: TGTGCCACCAGTGACTGGAGACAGGGGGCGGGTGATACGCAGTATTTT.

The chain recombines TRBV25-1 with TRBJ2-3, with 11 nucleotides matching TRBD2. The CDR3 length is 20 residues. The germline V gene has CDR1 MGHDK and CDR2 SYGVNS. V shed 5 bases and J 2 bases; nucleotides not matched to a gene: 18. The CDR3 sequence: CASSTTILRTSGLNTDTQYF. The CDR3 region has the DNA TGTGCCAGCAGTACCACCATCCTAAGGACTAGCGGGTTAAACACAGATACGCAGTATTTT. Drawing the rest from reference TRBV25-1 and TRBJ2-3, the complete variable domain is EADIYQTPRYLVIGTGKKITLECSQTMGHDKMYWYQQDPGMELHLIHYSYGVNSTEKGDLSSESTVSRIRTEHFPLTLESARPSHTSQYLCASSTTILRTSGLNTDTQYFGPGTRLTVL.

This clonotype was counted a few times. The J gene is TRBJ2-1, the V gene TRBV5-1; unclear D gene. Germline loops: CDR1 SGHRS, CDR2 YFSETQ. The CDR3 is made up of 13 amino acids. V lost 4 bases to trimming and J lost 5 bases, with 10 bases between them. The CDR3 sequence: CASSQAINNEQFF. The CDR3 nucleotides are TGCGCCAGCAGCCAAGCGATCAACAATGAGCAGTTCTTC.

A note on this clonotype: A much bigger clone sits one base away, suggesting this may be a read error. The rearrangement uses TRBV24-1 and TRBJ1-6; D remains ambiguous. The CDR3 is 13 amino acids. The germline gives CDR1 KGHDR, CDR2 SFDVKD. Trimming took off 6 bases at V and 7 bases at J, with 9 bases between the two ends. This chain's CDR3 is CATSLWSNSPLHF. In DNA form, the CDR3 reads TGTGCCACCAGTTTATGGAGCAATTCACCCCTCCACTTT.

This clonotype was observed many times. This sequence joins TRBV20-1 and TRBJ1-2; 7 bases align to TRBD1. This CDR3 has 16 residues. Germline V gives CDR1 DFQATT, CDR2 SNEGSKA (reference sequence). J lost 5 bases, V lost 0 bases, and 12 bases had no gene match. CDR3 coding DNA: TGCAGTGCTAGAGATATACGCGGGACAGTCCTATATGGCTACACCTTC. This sequence encodes CSARDIRGTVLYGYTF.

This clonotype has only one observation. The chain couples TRBV7-9 to TRBJ2-7; D call uncertain. There are 13 residues in the CDR3. The germline gives CDR1 SEHNR, CDR2 FQNEAQ (reference sequence). Deletions cut 0 bases from V and 4 bases from J, with 7 bases between. Here the CDR3 DNA reads TGTGCCAGCAGCTTAGCAGGGAATTACGAGCAGTACTTC. Translated: CASSLAGNYEQYF.

The rearrangement links TRBV7-3 to TRBJ2-7; 7 bases are a match to TRBD1. Germline V gives CDR1 SGHTA, CDR2 FQGTGA. After removal of 5 bases from V and 5 bases from J, the junction contained 6 bases not matched to a gene. CDR3 size: 13 residues. CDR3 coding DNA: TGTGCCAGCAGCGACGGCGACAGGGACGAGCAGTACTTC. This encodes CASSDGDRDEQYF.

The chain uses TRBV11-1 and TRBJ2-2; 9 positions match TRBD1. Germline loops: CDR1 SGHAT, CDR2 FQDESV (reference sequence). Trimming removed 5 bases from V and 3 bases from J; junction bases left unmatched: 13. The CDR3 has 18 residues. The CDR3 loop is CASSPAPGQGLYTGELFF. CDR3 nucleotide sequence: TGTGCCAGCAGCCCCGCCCCGGGACAGGGATTATACACCGGGGAGCTGTTTTTT.

This clonotype has more than one count but fewer than ten. This rearrangement joins TRBV25-1 to TRBJ2-3, with 10 bases aligning to TRBD2. The trim removed 4 bases at V and 5 bases at J, leaving 6 bases unmatched. The CDR3 is 15 amino acids. CDR1 is MGHDK, CDR2 SYGVNS, per germline. The CDR3 is CASSALAGDIDTQYF. In DNA form, the CDR3 reads TGTGCCAGCAGTGCCCTAGCGGGGGACATAGATACGCAGTATTTT.

This clonotype was detected many times. The chain couples TRBV20-1 to TRBJ2-7; 12 nucleotides agree with TRBD2. This CDR3 region has 12 residues. Losses at the gene ends were 4 bases for V and 7 bases for J; bases not matched to a gene: 2. From germline, CDR1 is DFQATT and CDR2 SNEGSKA (reference sequence). The CDR3 loop reads CSAKTSGGEQYF. CDR3 bases: TGCAGTGCTAAAACTAGCGGGGGGGAGCAGTACTTC.

V is TRBV12-3 or TRBV12-4 and J is TRBJ2-1, with a tentative D call TRBD2 (6 bases). Trimming took off 3 bases at V and 8 bases at J, with 11 bases between the two ends. This CDR3 is built from 13 residues. The DNA of the CDR3 is TGTGCCAGCAGTTTGGGGGGTTCGGATGAGCAGTTCTTC. Residues: CASSLGGSDEQFF.

This clonotype was seen more than once but under ten times. At one of its ends the junction is not consistent with the germline gene, which may arise from a read error. The V gene is TRBV24-1, the J gene TRBJ1-5, with D possibly matching TRBD1 (6 bases). The germline V gene encodes CDR1 KGHDR and CDR2 SFDVKD. CDR3 length: 15 residues. The CDR3 spells CATGDRTESNQPHHF. DNA for the CDR3: TGTGCCACCGGTGACAGGACAGAATCCAATCAGCCCCATCATTTT.

The V call is TRBV5-1, the J call TRBJ2-3; TRBD2 agrees at 11 bases. Germline V lookup: CDR1 SGHRS, CDR2 YFSETQ. The CDR3 is 15 amino acids. J gave up 2 bases and V 6 bases, and 5 bases lay outside the gene matches. The CDR3 spells CASTLAGGITDTQYF. The CDR3 bases are TGCGCCAGCACCTTAGCGGGGGGGATCACAGATACGCAGTATTTT.

V gene TRBV19 combines with J gene TRBJ1-2; D possibly corresponds to TRBD1 (5 bases). CDR3 length equals 14 residues. Per the germline V gene, CDR1 is LNHDA and CDR2 is SQIVND (reference sequence). The V gene lost 0 bases and the J gene lost 5 bases, with 10 bases spanning the gap. CDR3 sequence (DNA): TGTGCCAGTAGTATAGATGAGACAGTTTATGGCTACACCTTC. It encodes CASSIDETVYGYTF.

Ten or more counts support this clonotype. The V gene is TRBV30, the J gene TRBJ1-2; 8 positions match TRBD1. Germline loops: CDR1 GTSNPN, CDR2 SVGIG (reference sequence). V lost 3 bases, J lost 4 bases, and 4 bases stayed unmatched. This CDR3 comprises 13 residues. The CDR3: CAWSQGALYGYTF. DNA for the CDR3: TGTGCCTGGAGCCAGGGGGCGCTCTATGGCTACACCTTC.

The genes are TRBV9 and TRBJ1-1; D remains unclear. The CDR3 has 15 amino acids. Germline V gene sequence: CDR1 SGDLS, CDR2 YYNGEE. V was shortened by 0 bases and J by 1 base, with 10 bases between the two germline ends. The CDR3 protein is CASSVVAGGNTEAFF. Here the CDR3 DNA reads TGTGCCAGCAGCGTAGTCGCGGGAGGGAACACTGAAGCTTTCTTT.

This clonotype was observed at least ten times. This chain connects TRBV19 to TRBJ1-1, with D unresolved. The ends were cut back, 8 bases at V and 5 bases at J, with 15 bases in the middle. There are 13 residues in the CDR3. CDR1 LNHDA and CDR2 SQIVND come from the germline V gene (reference sequence). The CDR3 DNA is TGTGCCAGTTCGGACTGGGAGAAGACTGAAGCTTTCTTT. This sequence encodes CASSDWEKTEAFF.

This clonotype was picked up many times. V gene TRBV11-2 combines with J gene TRBJ1-1, with 8 bases identical to TRBD1. The trim removed 7 bases at V and 5 bases at J, leaving 18 bases unmatched. Germline lookup yields CDR1 SGHAT and CDR2 FQNNGV. The CDR3 sequence is 17 residues long. CDR3 in amino acids: CASNVVGAGGVRTEAFF. CDR3 in DNA: TGTGCCAGCAACGTAGTAGGAGCAGGGGGCGTCCGGACTGAAGCTTTCTTT.

As to this clonotype: The junction does not match germline at one end; this may be a read error. The CDR3 protein is CATSREQAGLSGELFF. CDR3 nucleotide sequence: TGTGCTACCAGCAGAGAACAGGCAGGGCTCTCCGGGGAGCTGTTTTTT. The rearrangement joins TRBV15 to TRBJ2-2, with D perhaps matching TRBD1 (5 bases). Germline CDR1 is LNHNV and CDR2 is YYDKDF (reference sequence). The CDR3 is 16 residues long.

In this sample, this clonotype turned up many times. The V gene is TRBV7-9, the J gene TRBJ2-7; D unclear. This CDR3 spans 12 amino acids. V gave up 5 bases and J gave up 4 bases, with 9 bases separating them. The germline V gene has CDR1 SEHNR and CDR2 FQNEAQ (reference sequence). The CDR3 coding sequence is TGTGCCAGCAGCCTCGGGTATTACGAGCAGTACTTC. Encoded protein: CASSLGYYEQYF.

This chain uses TRBV25-1 with TRBJ2-1, with 12 bases lining up with TRBD2. With V trimmed by 4 bases and J by 8 bases, 9 bases remained unmatched. Germline CDR1 is MGHDK and CDR2 is SYGVNS. CDR3 length: 16 residues. The CDR3 DNA reads as TGTGCCAGCAGTGCCCTAGCGGGGGGGCCTGGTTATGAGCAGTTCTTC. This sequence encodes CASSALAGGPGYEQFF.